The sequence of this TCR beta chain was determined in a study of blood T cell repertoires in COVID-19. V lost 5 bases, J lost 2 bases, and 7 bases stayed unmatched. Germline CDR1 reads PRHDT; CDR2 reads FYEKMQ (reference sequence). This CDR3 comprises 15 residues. The assay was immunoSEQ multiplex PCR, and TCRdb's table has in-frame clones only and misses some. The sample yields 200,000 to 300,000 clones, roughly 89% seen once. The gene calls are TRBV13 and TRBJ2-5; 8 bases match TRBD1. The sample taken for sequencing was PBMCs or T cells enriched from blood (not recorded which). This receptor was taken from a man aged 40-49 years who had recovered from COVID-19. This CDR3 is CASSHGQGFQETQYF. The CDR3 DNA reads TGTGCCAGCAGCCACGGACAGGGCTTTCAAGAGACCCAGTACTTC.